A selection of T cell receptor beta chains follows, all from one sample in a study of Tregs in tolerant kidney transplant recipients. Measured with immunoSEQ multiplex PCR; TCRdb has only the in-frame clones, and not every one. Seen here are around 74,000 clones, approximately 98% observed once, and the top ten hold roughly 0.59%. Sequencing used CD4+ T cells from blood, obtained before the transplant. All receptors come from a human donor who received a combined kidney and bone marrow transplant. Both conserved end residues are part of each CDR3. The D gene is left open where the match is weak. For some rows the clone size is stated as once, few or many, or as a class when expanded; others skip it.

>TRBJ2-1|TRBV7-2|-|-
TGTGCCAGCAGCTTAGCCCCAGGCGGGGCCTACAATGAGCAGTTCTTC
CASSLAPGGAYNEQFF
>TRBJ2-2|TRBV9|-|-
TGTGCCAGCAGCGTAGGAGGCCTTCTAACGGGGGAGCTGTTTTTT
CASSVGGLLTGELFF
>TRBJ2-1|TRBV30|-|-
TGTGCCTGGAGTGGGCTAGCGAATGAGCAGTTCTTC
CAWSGLANEQFF
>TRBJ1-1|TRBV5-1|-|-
TGCGCCAGCAGCTTGTCAAGTTGGGGGGACACTGAAGCTTTCTTT
CASSLSSWGDTEAFF
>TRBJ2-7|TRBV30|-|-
TGTGCCTGGACCCACCTCCAGGCTTCCTACGAGCAGTACTTC
CAWTHLQASYEQYF
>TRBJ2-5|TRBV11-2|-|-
TGTGCCAGCAGCTCCTATACCACAGGGTCCGGAGAGACCCAGTACTTC
CASSSYTTGSGETQYF
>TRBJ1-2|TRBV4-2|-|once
TGTGCCAGCAGCCAAGAGGTGTTTCGGGACACCTATGGCTACACCTTC
CASSQEVFRDTYGYTF
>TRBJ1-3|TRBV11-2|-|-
TGTGCCAGCAGCTTAGCGAGGAGTTCTGGAAACACCATATATTTT
CASSLARSSGNTIYF
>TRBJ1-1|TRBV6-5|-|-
TGTGCCAGCGCCCGGGACACTTTTTCACTAGAAGCTTTCTTT
CASARDTFSLEAFF
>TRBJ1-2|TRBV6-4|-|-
TGTGCCAGCAGTGACTCCCCAGGGGTGAGTCTCTATGGCTACACCTTC
CASSDSPGVSLYGYTF
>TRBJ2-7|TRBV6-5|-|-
TGTGCCAGTCAAGGAGGGTCCCTAGGTGAGCAGTACTTC
CASQGGSLGEQYF
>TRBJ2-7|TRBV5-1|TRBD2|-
TGCGCCAGCAGCACGATTAGCGGGGGGCCCTACGAGCAGTACTTC
CASSTISGGPYEQYF
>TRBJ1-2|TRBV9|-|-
TGTGCCAGCAGCGTATACAGGGCGACCAACTATGGCTACACCTTC
CASSVYRATNYGYTF
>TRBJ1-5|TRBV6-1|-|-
TGTGCCAGCAGAGTAGAGGGTTATAGCAATCAGCCCCAGCATTTT
CASRVEGYSNQPQHF
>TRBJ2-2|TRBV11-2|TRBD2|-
TGTGCCAGCAGCCCGGGACTAGTAAACACCGGGGAGCTGTTTTTT
CASSPGLVNTGELFF
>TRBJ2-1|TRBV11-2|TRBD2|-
TGTGCCAGCAGCTTAACTATGTCTAGCGGGGTTTCCTACAATGAGCAGTTCTTC
CASSLTMSSGVSYNEQFF
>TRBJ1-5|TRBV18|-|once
TGTGCCAGCTCATTTGGGGCCGGTCAGCCCCAGCATTTT
CASSFGAGQPQHF
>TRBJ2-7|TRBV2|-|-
TGTGCCAGCAGCTTGGAAGGGGACAAGCAGTACTTC
CASSLEGDKQYF
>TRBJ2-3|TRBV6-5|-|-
TGTGCCAGCAGTTACGATAGCGGTTCATCAAGGACGCAGTATTTT
CASSYDSGSSRTQYF
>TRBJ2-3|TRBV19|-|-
TGTGCCAGTAGTATTTCGAAAGGGGCTGCAGATACGCAGTATTTT
CASSISKGAADTQYF
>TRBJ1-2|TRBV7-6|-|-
TGTGCCAGCAGCTTAGCCTTAGGGGGAGATGGCTACACCTTC
CASSLALGGDGYTF
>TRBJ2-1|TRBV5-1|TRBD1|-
TGCGCCAGCAGCGTGGGACAGGGCCCTTTCAATGAGCAGTTCTTC
CASSVGQGPFNEQFF
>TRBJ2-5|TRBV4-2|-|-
TGTGCCAGCAGCCCGGTTGAGGGGGGGGGTTACCAAGAGACCCAGTACTTC
CASSPVEGGGYQETQYF
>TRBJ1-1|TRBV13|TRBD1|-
TGTGCCAGCAGCTTAGGCAACAGGGGGGACACTGAAGCTTTCTTT
CASSLGNRGDTEAFF
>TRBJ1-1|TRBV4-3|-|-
TGCGCCAGCAGCCGATCTGCGGGGCCCACTGAAGCTTTCTTT
CASSRSAGPTEAFF
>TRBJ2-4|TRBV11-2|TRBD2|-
TGTGCCAGCAGCACTCCGGGACTACGAAACATTCAGTACTTC
CASSTPGLRNIQYF
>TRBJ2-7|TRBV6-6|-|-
TGTGCCAGCAGTTGGACAGTTTCCTACGAGCAGTACTTC
CASSWTVSYEQYF
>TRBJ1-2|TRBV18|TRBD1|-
TGTGCCAGCTCACCACGGCTTACAGGGGAATCAGGCGGGGGCTACACCTTC
CASSPRLTGESGGGYTF
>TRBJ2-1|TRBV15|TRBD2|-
TGTGCCACCAGCAGGGGGGGACTAGCGGGGTCCTACAATGAGCAGTTCTTC
CATSRGGLAGSYNEQFF
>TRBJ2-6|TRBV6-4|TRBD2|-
TGTGCCAGCAGTTGGGTTAGCGGGACTGGGGCCAACGTCCTGACTTTC
CASSWVSGTGANVLTF
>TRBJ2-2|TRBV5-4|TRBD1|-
TGTGCCAGCAGCCCCAAAGGGACAGGGTCGACCACCGGGGAGCTGTTTTTT
CASSPKGTGSTTGELFF
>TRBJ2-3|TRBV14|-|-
TGTGCCAGCAGCCCACGAGGCGGTAGCACAGATACGCAGTATTTT
CASSPRGGSTDTQYF
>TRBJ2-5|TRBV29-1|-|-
TGCAGCGTTGAAGACAGGGTCCGAGAGACCCAGTACTTC
CSVEDRVRETQYF
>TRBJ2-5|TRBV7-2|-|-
TGTGCCAGCAGCCGTACCGGGATCCAAGAGACCCAGTACTTC
CASSRTGIQETQYF
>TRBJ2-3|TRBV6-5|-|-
TGTGCCAGCAGTTACTCGTCCGGGATCGGGGCAGATACGCAGTATTTT
CASSYSSGIGADTQYF
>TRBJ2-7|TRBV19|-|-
TGTGCCAGTAGTAAGCAGGGGTCCTACGAGCAGTACTTC
CASSKQGSYEQYF
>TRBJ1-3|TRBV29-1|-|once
TGCAGCGCCCTGGACAGACGATCTGGAAACACCATATATTTT
CSALDRRSGNTIYF
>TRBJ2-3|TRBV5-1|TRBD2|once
TGCGCCAGCAGCCTCGGGACTATCACAGATACGCAGTATTTT
CASSLGTITDTQYF
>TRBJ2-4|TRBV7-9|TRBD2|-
TGTGCCAGCAGCTTAGTGGTGGTAGCGGGAGAGCGGGCCAAAAACATTCAGTACTTC
CASSLVVVAGERAKNIQYF
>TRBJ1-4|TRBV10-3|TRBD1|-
TGTGCCATCAGAGGGGGACAGGATAATGAAAAACTGTTTTTT
CAIRGGQDNEKLFF
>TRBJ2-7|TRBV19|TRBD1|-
TGTGCCAGTAGTATAGGCCAGGGGGCCCACGAGCAGTACTTC
CASSIGQGAHEQYF
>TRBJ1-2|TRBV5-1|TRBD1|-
TGCGCCAGCAGACAAACAGGGGATAACTATGGCTACACCTTC
CASRQTGDNYGYTF
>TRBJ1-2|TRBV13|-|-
TGTGCCAGCAGCTTACGAGCGGCCCCTTATGGCTACACCTTC
CASSLRAAPYGYTF
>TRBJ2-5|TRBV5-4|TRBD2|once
TGTGCCAGCAGCCGGGGGGGGCCAGGGCGACAAGAGACCCAGTACTTC
CASSRGGPGRQETQYF
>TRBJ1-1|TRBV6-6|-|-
TGTGCCAGCAGACTAGTCCGAAACACTGAAGCTTTCTTT
CASRLVRNTEAFF
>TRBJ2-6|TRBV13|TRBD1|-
TGTGCCAGCAGCCCCAGACAGGGGTCCTCTGGGGCCAACGTCCTGACTTTC
CASSPRQGSSGANVLTF
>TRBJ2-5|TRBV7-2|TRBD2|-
TGTGCCAGCAGCCCAGGCGGGGGCCAAGAGACCCAGTACTTC
CASSPGGGQETQYF
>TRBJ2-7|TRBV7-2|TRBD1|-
TGTGCCAGCAGCCGGACAGGGAACTACGAGCAGTACTTC
CASSRTGNYEQYF
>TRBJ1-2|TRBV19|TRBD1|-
TGTGCCAGTACTCTCCGGGCAGGGGGCCTGTATGGCTACACCTTC
CASTLRAGGLYGYTF
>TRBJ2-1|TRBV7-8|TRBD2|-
TGTGCCAGCAGCCCGACTAGCGGGAGTTTCAATGAGCAGTTCTTC
CASSPTSGSFNEQFF
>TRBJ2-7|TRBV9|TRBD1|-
TGTGCCAGCAGCGCGACCGGGACAGGGTCCGAGCAGTACTTC
CASSATGTGSEQYF
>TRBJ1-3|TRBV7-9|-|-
TGTGCCAGCAGAATTGCTGTGGAGAACTCTGGAAACACCATATATTTT
CASRIAVENSGNTIYF
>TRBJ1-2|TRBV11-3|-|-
TGTGCCAGCAGCTTGACAGGCCTAAACTATGGCTACACCTTC
CASSLTGLNYGYTF
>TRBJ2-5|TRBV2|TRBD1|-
TGTGCCAGCAGTGAAAATACAGGGGGTCAAGAGACCCAGTACTTC
CASSENTGGQETQYF
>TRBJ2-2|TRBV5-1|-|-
TGCGCCAGCAGCTCCGGGGTCGATATCGCCGGGGAGCTGTTTTTT
CASSSGVDIAGELFF
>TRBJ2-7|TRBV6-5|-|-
TGTGCCAGCAGTTACAACAGCTACGAGCAGTACTTC
CASSYNSYEQYF
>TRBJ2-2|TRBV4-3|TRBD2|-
TGCGCCAGCAGCCAAGATCCAAGAGCGGGGTTCACCGGGGAGCTGTTTTTT
CASSQDPRAGFTGELFF